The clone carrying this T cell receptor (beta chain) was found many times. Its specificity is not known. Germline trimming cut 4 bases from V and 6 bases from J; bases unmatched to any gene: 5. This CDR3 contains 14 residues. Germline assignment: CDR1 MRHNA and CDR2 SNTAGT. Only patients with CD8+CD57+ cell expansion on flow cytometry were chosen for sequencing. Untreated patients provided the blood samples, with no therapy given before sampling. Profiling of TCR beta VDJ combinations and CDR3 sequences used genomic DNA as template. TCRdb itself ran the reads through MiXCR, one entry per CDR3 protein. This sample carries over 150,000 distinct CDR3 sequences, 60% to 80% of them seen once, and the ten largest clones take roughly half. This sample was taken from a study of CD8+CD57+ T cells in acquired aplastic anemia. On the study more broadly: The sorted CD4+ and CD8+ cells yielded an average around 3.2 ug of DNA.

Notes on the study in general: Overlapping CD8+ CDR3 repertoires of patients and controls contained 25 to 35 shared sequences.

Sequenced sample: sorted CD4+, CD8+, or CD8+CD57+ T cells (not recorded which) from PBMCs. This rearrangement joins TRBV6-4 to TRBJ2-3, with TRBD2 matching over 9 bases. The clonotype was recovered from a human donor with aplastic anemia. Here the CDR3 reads CASSGTSETDTQYF. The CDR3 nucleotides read TGTGCCAGCAGTGGGACTAGCGAGACCGATACGCAGTATTTT.